Listed here are 5 T cell receptor beta chains from one sample, sequenced in a study of T cell responses to AZD1222 COVID-19 vaccine (dated by TCRdb to the early 2020s). Library generation was performed with the immunoSEQ multiplex PCR assay. Drawn from immuneACCESS, this table holds only the in-frame rearrangements with V and J called that TCRdb kept. Clones are partly lost; checked studies trace under half to an unresolved V gene and leave the rest unexplained. This sample comprises 150,000 to 200,000 clones, over 70% of them detected only once. The top ten hold 2.5% to 3% of the sample. The sample's time point label, decoded: baseline before first vaccination. Read against the paper, the sample's treatment or condition label means: meningococcal conjugate vaccine given as trial control. The sequenced sample was peripheral blood, obtained on day 0 of MenACWY control vaccination. The source of these receptors is an adult in good health.

This chain links TRBV9 with TRBJ2-5; 10 bases agree with TRBD2. The CDR3 runs 18 residues. Germline V gene lookup returns CDR1 SGDLS and CDR2 YYNGEE. Trimming at V came to 2 bases and at J to 2 bases, leaving 12 bases not matched to a gene. CDR3 in amino acids: CASSVTASGSREQETQYF. The CDR3 DNA is TGTGCCAGCAGCGTTACGGCTAGCGGGAGTCGGGAACAAGAGACCCAGTACTTC.

This clone has a handful of counts. The chain employs TRBV27 and TRBJ2-7, with TRBD2 matching 9 bases. CDR3 length equals 14 residues. CDR1 is MNHEY and CDR2 is SMNVEV in the germline V gene (reference sequence). With V trimmed by 5 bases and J by 4 bases, 6 bases remained unmatched. CDR3 loop: CASSPGAGGYEQYF. CDR3 bases: TGTGCCAGCAGTCCTGGAGCGGGGGGATACGAGCAGTACTTC.

The chain joins TRBV30 to TRBJ1-2; TRBD1 matches 7 bases. CDR3 size: 12 residues. The trim removed 7 bases at V and 4 bases at J, leaving 6 bases unmatched. Per the germline V gene, CDR1 is GTSNPN and CDR2 is SVGIG (reference sequence). CDR3 residues: CAFQGGSYGYTF. As DNA, the CDR3 is TGTGCCTTCCAGGGGGGTAGCTATGGCTACACCTTC.

CDR3 coding DNA: TGTGCCAGCAGTTACCTCCGCCACGACAATGAGCAGTTCTTC. This encodes CASSYLRHDNEQFF. The chain employs TRBV6-2 or TRBV6-3 and TRBJ2-1, with D unresolved. CDR3 length: 14 residues. The V end was cut by 2 bases, the J end by 5 bases, with 10 bases between. Per germline, CDR1 MNHEY and CDR2 SVGEGT.

CDR3 DNA: TGTGCCACCAGCAGAGCGACAGGGGGCTACGAGCAGTACTTC. Its translation: CATSRATGGYEQYF. V usage is TRBV15 and J usage is TRBJ2-7, with 9 positions matching TRBD1. The CDR3 runs 14 residues. J gave up 3 bases and V 1 base, and 1 base lay outside the gene matches. Germline lookup yields CDR1 LNHNV and CDR2 YYDKDF (reference sequence).